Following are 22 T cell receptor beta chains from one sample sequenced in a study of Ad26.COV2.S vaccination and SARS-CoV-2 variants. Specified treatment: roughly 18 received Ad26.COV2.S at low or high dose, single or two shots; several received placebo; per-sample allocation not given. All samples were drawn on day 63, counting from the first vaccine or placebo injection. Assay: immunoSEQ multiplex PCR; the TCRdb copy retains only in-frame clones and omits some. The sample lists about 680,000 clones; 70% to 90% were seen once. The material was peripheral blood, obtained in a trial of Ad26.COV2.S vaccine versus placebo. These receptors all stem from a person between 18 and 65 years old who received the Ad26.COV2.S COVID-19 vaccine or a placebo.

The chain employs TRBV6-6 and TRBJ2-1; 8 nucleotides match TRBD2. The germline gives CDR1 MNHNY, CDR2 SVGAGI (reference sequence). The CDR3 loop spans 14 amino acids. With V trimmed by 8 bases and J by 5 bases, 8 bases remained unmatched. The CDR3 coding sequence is TGTGCCAGCGAATTGCGGGAGGCCCACAATGAGCAGTTCTTC. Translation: CASELREAHNEQFF.

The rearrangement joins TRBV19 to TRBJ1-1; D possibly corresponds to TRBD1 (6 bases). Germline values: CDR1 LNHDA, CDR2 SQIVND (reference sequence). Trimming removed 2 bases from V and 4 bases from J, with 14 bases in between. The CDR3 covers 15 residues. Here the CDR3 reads CASSIYPGARTEAFF. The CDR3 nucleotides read TGTGCCAGTAGTATATATCCGGGGGCGCGCACTGAAGCTTTCTTT.

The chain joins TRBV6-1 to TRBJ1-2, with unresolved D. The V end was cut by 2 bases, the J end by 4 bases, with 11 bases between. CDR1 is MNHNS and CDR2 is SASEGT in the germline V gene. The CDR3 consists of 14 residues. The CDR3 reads CASSESGGPYGYTF. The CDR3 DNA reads TGTGCCAGCAGTGAATCGGGAGGGCCCTATGGCTACACCTTC.

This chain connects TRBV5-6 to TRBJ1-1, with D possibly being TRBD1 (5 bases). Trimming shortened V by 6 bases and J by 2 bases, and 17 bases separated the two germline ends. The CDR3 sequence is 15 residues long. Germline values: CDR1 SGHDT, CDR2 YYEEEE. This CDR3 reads CASTLWGRPNTEAFF. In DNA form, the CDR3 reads TGTGCCAGCACTCTCTGGGGCCGACCTAACACTGAAGCTTTCTTT.

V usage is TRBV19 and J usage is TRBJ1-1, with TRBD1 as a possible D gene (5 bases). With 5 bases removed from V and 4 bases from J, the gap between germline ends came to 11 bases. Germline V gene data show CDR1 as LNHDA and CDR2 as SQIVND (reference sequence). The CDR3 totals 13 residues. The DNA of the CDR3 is TGTGCCAGTAGTGTGGGGCTGGGCACTGAAGCTTTCTTT. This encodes CASSVGLGTEAFF.

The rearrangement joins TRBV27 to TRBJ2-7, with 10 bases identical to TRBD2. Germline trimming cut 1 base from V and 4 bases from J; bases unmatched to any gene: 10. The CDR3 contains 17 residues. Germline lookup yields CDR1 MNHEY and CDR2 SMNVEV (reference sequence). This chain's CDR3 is CASSLYLAGGNRYEQYF. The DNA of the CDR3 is TGTGCCAGCAGTTTATATTTAGCGGGAGGAAATCGGTACGAGCAGTACTTC.

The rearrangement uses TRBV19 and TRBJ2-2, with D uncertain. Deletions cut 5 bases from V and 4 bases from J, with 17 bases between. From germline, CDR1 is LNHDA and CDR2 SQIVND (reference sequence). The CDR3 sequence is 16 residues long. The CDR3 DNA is TGTGCCAGTAGTGATCGGGTCTGGGGATCCACCGGGGAGCTGTTTTTT. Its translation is CASSDRVWGSTGELFF.

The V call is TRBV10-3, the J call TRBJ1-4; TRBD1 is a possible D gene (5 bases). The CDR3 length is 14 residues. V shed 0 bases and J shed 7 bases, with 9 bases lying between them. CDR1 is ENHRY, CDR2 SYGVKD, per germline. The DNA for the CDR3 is TGTGCCATCAGTGAGTCCGCGGGGGGTGAAAAACTGTTTTTT. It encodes CAISESAGGEKLFF.

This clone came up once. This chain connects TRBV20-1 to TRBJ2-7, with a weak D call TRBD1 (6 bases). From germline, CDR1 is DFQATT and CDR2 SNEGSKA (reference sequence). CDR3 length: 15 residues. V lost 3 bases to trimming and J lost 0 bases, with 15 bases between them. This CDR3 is CSASEPGVHSYEQYF. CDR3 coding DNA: TGCAGTGCTAGTGAGCCAGGGGTCCACTCCTACGAGCAGTACTTC.

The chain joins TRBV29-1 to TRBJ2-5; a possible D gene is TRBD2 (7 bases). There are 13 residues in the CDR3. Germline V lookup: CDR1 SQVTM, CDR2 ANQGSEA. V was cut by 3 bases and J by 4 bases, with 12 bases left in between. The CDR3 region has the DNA TGCAGCGTTGATGAGGGGGGGGGAGAGACCCAGTACTTC. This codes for CSVDEGGGETQYF. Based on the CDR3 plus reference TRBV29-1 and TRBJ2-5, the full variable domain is SAVISQKPSRDICQRGTSLTIQCQVDSQVTMMFWYRQQPGQSLTLIATANQGSEATYESGFVIDKFPISRPNLTFSTLTVSNMSPEDSSIYLCSVDEGGGETQYFGPGTRLLVL.

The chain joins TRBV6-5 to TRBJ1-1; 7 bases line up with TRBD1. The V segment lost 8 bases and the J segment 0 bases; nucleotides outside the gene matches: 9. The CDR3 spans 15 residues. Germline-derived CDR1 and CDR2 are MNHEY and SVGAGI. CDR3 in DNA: TGTGCCAGCCAGGGACAGCTTAATTTGAACACTGAAGCTTTCTTT. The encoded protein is CASQGQLNLNTEAFF.

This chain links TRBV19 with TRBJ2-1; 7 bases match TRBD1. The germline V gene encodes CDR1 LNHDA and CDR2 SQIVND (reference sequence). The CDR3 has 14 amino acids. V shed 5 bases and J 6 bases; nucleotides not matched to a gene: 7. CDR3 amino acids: CASSHPGQFNEQFF. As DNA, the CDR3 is TGTGCCAGTAGTCATCCGGGACAGTTCAATGAGCAGTTCTTC. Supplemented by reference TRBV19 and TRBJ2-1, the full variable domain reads DGGITQSPKYLFRKEGQNVTLSCEQNLNHDAMYWYRQDPGQGLRLIYYSQIVNDFQKGDIAEGYSVSREKKESFPLTVTSAQKNPTAFYLCASSHPGQFNEQFFGPGTRLTVL.

The CDR3 protein is CASSRDRGVRTEAFF. The CDR3 DNA follows: TGTGCCAGCAGCCGGGACAGGGGCGTTAGGACTGAAGCTTTCTTT. The rearrangement joins TRBV27 to TRBJ1-1, with 10 bases that match TRBD1. V shed 6 bases and J 5 bases; nucleotides not matched to a gene: 9. Germline CDR1 and CDR2: MNHEY and SMNVEV (reference sequence). The CDR3 is 15 amino acids.

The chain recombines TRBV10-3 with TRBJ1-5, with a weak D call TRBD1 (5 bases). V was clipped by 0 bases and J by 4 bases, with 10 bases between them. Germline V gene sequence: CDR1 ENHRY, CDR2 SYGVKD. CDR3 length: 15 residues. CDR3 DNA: TGTGCCATCAGTGAGTCGGCAGGGAGGAATCAGCCCCAGCATTTT. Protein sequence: CAISESAGRNQPQHF.

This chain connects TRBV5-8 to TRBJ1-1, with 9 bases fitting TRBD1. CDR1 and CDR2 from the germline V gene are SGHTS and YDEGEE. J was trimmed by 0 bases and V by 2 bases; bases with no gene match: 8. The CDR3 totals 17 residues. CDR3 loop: CASSFTGGAGLNTEAFF. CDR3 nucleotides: TGTGCCAGCAGCTTCACAGGGGGCGCAGGCCTGAACACTGAAGCTTTCTTT.

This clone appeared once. In DNA form, the CDR3 reads TGTGCCAGTAGTATAGGAGGGGGCGATGAGCAGTTCTTC. This encodes CASSIGGGDEQFF. The chain recombines TRBV19 with TRBJ2-1; the match to TRBD1 covers 7 bases. The CDR3 sequence is 13 residues long. V dropped 1 base and J dropped 8; count of bases not matched to a gene: 2. Germline loops: CDR1 LNHDA, CDR2 SQIVND (reference sequence).

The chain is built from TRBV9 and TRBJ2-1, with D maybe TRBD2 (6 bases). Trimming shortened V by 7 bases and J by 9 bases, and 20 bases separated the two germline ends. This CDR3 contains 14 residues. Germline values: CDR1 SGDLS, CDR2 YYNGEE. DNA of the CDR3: TGTGCCAGCGCCCGGATTACTAGCTCGAGTGAGCAGTTCTTC. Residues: CASARITSSSEQFF.

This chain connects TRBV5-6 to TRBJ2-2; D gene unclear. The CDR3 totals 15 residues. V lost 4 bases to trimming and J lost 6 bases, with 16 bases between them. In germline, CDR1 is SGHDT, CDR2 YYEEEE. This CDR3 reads CASSLPPVTAGELFF. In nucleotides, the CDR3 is TGTGCCAGCAGCCTTCCTCCCGTAACGGCCGGGGAGCTGTTTTTT.

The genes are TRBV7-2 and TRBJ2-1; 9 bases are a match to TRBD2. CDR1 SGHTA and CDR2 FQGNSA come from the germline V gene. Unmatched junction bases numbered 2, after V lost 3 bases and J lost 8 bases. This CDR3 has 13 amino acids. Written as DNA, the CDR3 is TGTGCCAGCAGCTTGCAGCGGGAGGATGAGCAGTTCTTC. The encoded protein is CASSLQREDEQFF. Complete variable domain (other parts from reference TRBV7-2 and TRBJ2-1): GAGVSQSPSNKVTEKGKDVELRCDPISGHTALYWYRQSLGQGLEFLIYFQGNSAPDKSGLPSDRFSAERTGGSVSTLTIQRTQQEDSAVYLCASSLQREDEQFFGPGTRLTVL.

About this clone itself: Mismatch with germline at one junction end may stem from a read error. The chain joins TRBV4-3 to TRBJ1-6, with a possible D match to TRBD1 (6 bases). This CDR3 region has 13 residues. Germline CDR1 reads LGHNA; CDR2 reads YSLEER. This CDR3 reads CASSQGGDSPLHF. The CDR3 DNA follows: TGCGCCAGCAGTCAAGGGGGAGATTCACCCCTCCACTTT.

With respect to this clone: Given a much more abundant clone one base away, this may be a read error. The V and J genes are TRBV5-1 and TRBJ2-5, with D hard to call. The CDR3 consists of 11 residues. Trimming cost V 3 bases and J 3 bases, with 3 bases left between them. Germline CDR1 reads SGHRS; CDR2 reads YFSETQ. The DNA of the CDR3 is TGCGCCAGCAGCTGGGAAGAGACCCAGTACTTC. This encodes CASSWEETQYF.

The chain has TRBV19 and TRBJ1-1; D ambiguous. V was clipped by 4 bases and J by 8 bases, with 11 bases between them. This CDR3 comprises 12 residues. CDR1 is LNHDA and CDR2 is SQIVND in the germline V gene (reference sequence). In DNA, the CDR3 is TGTGCCAGTAGTAGGTGGACTGGAGAAGCTTTCTTT. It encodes CASSRWTGEAFF.